These T cell receptor beta chains were read from a single sample in a study of breast tumors, draining lymph nodes, adjacent tissues. TCRdb re-called the multiplex PCR reads with MiXCR, one entry per CDR3 protein. Here the sample spans about 270,000 distinct CDR3 sequences, roughly 31% being singletons. Material for sequencing was axillary lymph node tissue. Receptors were obtained from a female donor with breast cancer. Some clones in this sample may be carry-over from other donors' samples. Both conserved end residues are part of each CDR3. A D gene is named only where the DNA matches it firmly. Clone size, where shown, is once, few, many, or a class for clones that have expanded.

v_gene: TRBV20-1; j_gene: TRBJ2-7; d_gene: .; abundance: many; CDR3nt: TGCAGTGCTAGAGAGCGGGCAGGGTGGGATCAAGAGCAGTACTTC; CDR3aa: CSARERAGWDQEQYF
v_gene: TRBV9; j_gene: TRBJ1-3; d_gene: .; abundance: many; CDR3nt: TGTGCCAGCAGCGTAGGAGCAATCTCTGGAAACACCATATATTTT; CDR3aa: CASSVGAISGNTIYF
v_gene: TRBV7-8; j_gene: TRBJ2-3; d_gene: TRBD2; abundance: many; CDR3nt: TGTGCCAGCAGCTTACAAGCGGGAGTCTCAGATACGCAGTATTTT; CDR3aa: CASSLQAGVSDTQYF
v_gene: TRBV30; j_gene: TRBJ2-7; d_gene: .; abundance: .; CDR3nt: TGTGCCTGGACCCGAATCGGGGGGCTCTACGAGCAGTACTTC; CDR3aa: CAWTRIGGLYEQYF
v_gene: TRBV11-2; j_gene: TRBJ2-1; d_gene: TRBD1; abundance: many; CDR3nt: TGTGCCAGCAGCTCGGTCCGGGACAGCTCCTACAATGAGCAGTTCTTC; CDR3aa: CASSSVRDSSYNEQFF
v_gene: TRBV6-5; j_gene: TRBJ2-7; d_gene: .; abundance: many; CDR3nt: TGTGCCAGCAGTTACTCAAGGACCACCACGCTAGACGAGCAGTACTTC; CDR3aa: CASSYSRTTTLDEQYF
v_gene: TRBV12-3/TRBV12-4; j_gene: TRBJ2-6; d_gene: TRBD1; abundance: .; CDR3nt: TGTGCCAGCAGTAAAGGGACAGGGGGCAACGTCCTGACTTTC; CDR3aa: CASSKGTGGNVLTF
v_gene: TRBV20-1; j_gene: TRBJ1-4; d_gene: .; abundance: many; CDR3nt: TGCAGTGCTAGGTACACCGGGGCGGCTAATGAAAAACTGTTTTTT; CDR3aa: CSARYTGAANEKLFF
v_gene: TRBV7-7; j_gene: TRBJ2-6; d_gene: TRBD1; abundance: many; CDR3nt: TGTGCTAGCAGCCCCACCCTAGGACAGGAACCCTCTGGGGCCAACGTCCTGACTTTC; CDR3aa: CASSPTLGQEPSGANVLTF
v_gene: TRBV5-5; j_gene: TRBJ2-3; d_gene: .; abundance: many; CDR3nt: TGTGCCAGCAGCTTAGGGGCAGGACAAAGCACAGATACGCAGTATTTT; CDR3aa: CASSLGAGQSTDTQYF
v_gene: TRBV24-1; j_gene: TRBJ2-1; d_gene: .; abundance: many; CDR3nt: TGTGCCACCAGTGATTTCCCGCTGGGGGGAGGCTACAATGAGCAGTTCTTC; CDR3aa: CATSDFPLGGGYNEQFF
v_gene: TRBV12-3/TRBV12-4; j_gene: TRBJ1-5; d_gene: .; abundance: many; CDR3nt: TGTGCCAGCAGTTACACAAGGGGACTTCAGCCCCAGCATTTT; CDR3aa: CASSYTRGLQPQHF
v_gene: TRBV20-1; j_gene: TRBJ2-3; d_gene: TRBD2; abundance: many; CDR3nt: TGCAGTGCTAAAGCTAGCGGGCCAGATACGCAGTATTTT; CDR3aa: CSAKASGPDTQYF
v_gene: TRBV7-2; j_gene: TRBJ2-1; d_gene: TRBD2; abundance: many; CDR3nt: TGTGCCAGCAGCCCATGGGGACTAGCGGGACGGACCGACAATGAGCAGTTCTTC; CDR3aa: CASSPWGLAGRTDNEQFF
v_gene: TRBV6-1; j_gene: TRBJ1-4; d_gene: .; abundance: .; CDR3nt: TGTGCCAGCAGTCGGGGTTCAGGCGGCGAAAAACTGTTTTTT; CDR3aa: CASSRGSGGEKLFF
v_gene: TRBV10-3; j_gene: TRBJ2-5; d_gene: TRBD1; abundance: many; CDR3nt: TGTGCCATCAGTGTAAGGTCCATAGGGAAGGGGGCCCAAGAGACCCAGTACTTC; CDR3aa: CAISVRSIGKGAQETQYF
v_gene: TRBV20-1; j_gene: TRBJ2-7; d_gene: .; abundance: .; CDR3nt: TGCAGTGCTAGACGCGGTTTCGAGCAGTACTTC; CDR3aa: CSARRGFEQYF
v_gene: TRBV6-6; j_gene: TRBJ1-3; d_gene: TRBD1; abundance: many; CDR3nt: TGTGCCAGCACCGCCGACAGGGCTGGAAACACCATATATTTT; CDR3aa: CASTADRAGNTIYF
v_gene: TRBV24-1; j_gene: TRBJ2-6; d_gene: TRBD2; abundance: .; CDR3nt: TGTGCCACCCAGGGACTAGCGGGGGCCAACGTCCTGACTTTC; CDR3aa: CATQGLAGANVLTF
v_gene: TRBV5-4; j_gene: TRBJ2-3; d_gene: .; abundance: many; CDR3nt: TGTGCCAGCAGCCCCCGTACGGGACGACTATCAGATACGCAGTATTTT; CDR3aa: CASSPRTGRLSDTQYF
v_gene: TRBV12-3/TRBV12-4; j_gene: TRBJ1-2; d_gene: TRBD1; abundance: .; CDR3nt: TGTGCCAGCAGTCTTCAAGGTACCCGAAACAGGGGAAAGGGCTACACCTTC; CDR3aa: CASSLQGTRNRGKGYTF
v_gene: TRBV18; j_gene: TRBJ2-5; d_gene: TRBD1; abundance: .; CDR3nt: TGTGCCAGCTCACCACGACAGGGGGCAGGGGAGACCCAGTACTTC; CDR3aa: CASSPRQGAGETQYF
v_gene: TRBV28; j_gene: TRBJ1-2; d_gene: .; abundance: .; CDR3nt: TGTGCCAGCAGTTTAGGCCCCAGAGCTAACTATGGCTACACCTTC; CDR3aa: CASSLGPRANYGYTF
v_gene: TRBV11-2; j_gene: TRBJ2-5; d_gene: TRBD2; abundance: few; CDR3nt: TGTGCCAGCAGCTTATGGGCTACCGCGACTAGCGGCCAAGAGACCCAGTACTTC; CDR3aa: CASSLWATATSGQETQYF
v_gene: TRBV12-3/TRBV12-4; j_gene: TRBJ2-1; d_gene: TRBD2; abundance: many; CDR3nt: TGTGCCAGCAGTTTCTCCTCACTAGCGGCCCCCAAAGGGCAGTTCTTC; CDR3aa: CASSFSSLAAPKGQFF
v_gene: TRBV20-1; j_gene: TRBJ2-5; d_gene: TRBD1; abundance: many; CDR3nt: TGCAGTGTTCTGGGACAGGGGCAAGAGACCCAGTACTTC; CDR3aa: CSVLGQGQETQYF
v_gene: TRBV6-2/TRBV6-3; j_gene: TRBJ2-1; d_gene: .; abundance: once; CDR3nt: TGTGCCAGCAGTTACAACCGGGTGGGTGAGCAGTTCTTC; CDR3aa: CASSYNRVGEQFF
v_gene: TRBV24-1; j_gene: TRBJ2-5; d_gene: .; abundance: .; CDR3nt: TGTGCCACCGGTGACCCACACCAGGGGGGTGCAGAGACCCAGTACTTT; CDR3aa: CATGDPHQGGAETQYF
v_gene: TRBV9; j_gene: TRBJ2-1; d_gene: TRBD2; abundance: many; CDR3nt: TGTGCCAGCAGCCCCTGGACTAGCGGGCTTAATGAGCAGTTCTTC; CDR3aa: CASSPWTSGLNEQFF
v_gene: TRBV5-6; j_gene: TRBJ1-2; d_gene: TRBD1; abundance: many; CDR3nt: TGTGCCAGCAGCCGCCGGACAGGGCCTAACTATGGCTACACCTTC; CDR3aa: CASSRRTGPNYGYTF
v_gene: TRBV12-3/TRBV12-4; j_gene: TRBJ2-3; d_gene: TRBD2; abundance: many; CDR3nt: TGTGCCAGCAGTTTGACTAGCGGGAGGCGGACAGATACGCAGTATTTT; CDR3aa: CASSLTSGRRTDTQYF
v_gene: TRBV12-3/TRBV12-4; j_gene: TRBJ2-1; d_gene: .; abundance: .; CDR3nt: TGTGCCAGCAGTTCACCGCCCGGACCGTATACCCAGTTCTTC; CDR3aa: CASSSPPGPYTQFF
v_gene: TRBV20-1; j_gene: TRBJ2-7; d_gene: .; abundance: many; CDR3nt: TGCAGTGCGATCGAAAGTTCCCACGAGCAGTACTTC; CDR3aa: CSAIESSHEQYF
v_gene: TRBV20-1; j_gene: TRBJ2-7; d_gene: .; abundance: many; CDR3nt: TGCAGTGCTAGCCCCACCCCCATACCAACCTACGAGCAGTACTTC; CDR3aa: CSASPTPIPTYEQYF
v_gene: TRBV11-3; j_gene: TRBJ2-2; d_gene: .; abundance: many; CDR3nt: TGTGCCAGCAGCTTAAGACAGCCCCGACCCACCGGGGAGCTGTTTTTT; CDR3aa: CASSLRQPRPTGELFF